This T cell receptor (beta chain) emerged from a study of cytotoxic CD8 clonotypes in ibrutinib-treated CLL. Study-wide results and caveats: Lymph node repertoires were not studied, and sampling times were unmatched. Measured clonality at baseline was greater than in age-matched healthy donors and tracked with circulating CD8+ T-cell counts.

In the case of this clone: Antigen: not known.

The CDR3 loop spans 14 amino acids. V was trimmed by 3 bases and J by 4 bases, leaving 12 bases between them. Germline CDR1 and CDR2: MNHEY and SMNVEV (reference sequence). The repertoire was sequenced with immunoSEQ multiplex PCR; TCRdb's copy has only in-frame clones and lacks some. The data show under 300,000 clones, around 70% seen once. The sample consisted of PBMCs, taken after 24 months of ibrutinib treatment. This TCR was recovered from a human donor with chronic lymphocytic leukemia. The chain combines TRBV27 with TRBJ2-5; D is perhaps TRBD1 (6 bases). This CDR3 reads CASSFTGRPETQYF. Here the CDR3 DNA reads TGTGCCAGCAGTTTTACAGGGCGTCCAGAGACCCAGTACTTC.